The rows below give T cell receptor beta chains drawn from one sample of a study of cytomegalovirus exposure and HLA in healthy donors. Assay: immunoSEQ multiplex PCR; the TCRdb copy retains only in-frame clones and omits some. The table lists around 61,000 clones, about 79% of them singletons, with roughly 1.8% in the top ten. Sequencing was carried out using PBMCs. Source of these receptors: a middle-aged man in good health and CMV-seronegative. Both conserved end residues are part of each CDR3. The D gene is left open where the match is weak. Size values are once, few and many counts, or a class for expanded clones, and some rows have none.

CASSTDRVSNQPQHF,TGTGCCAGCAGCACGGACAGGGTTAGCAATCAGCCCCAGCATTTT,TRBV5-6,TRBD1,.,TRBJ1-5
CAWVGGGPSTASNTF,TGTGCCTGGGTTGGGGGGGGCCCCTCGACCGCTAGTAACACCTTC,TRBV30,.,.,TRBJ1-2
CASSPVRDYGYTF,TGTGCCAGCTCACCGGTACGGGATTATGGCTACACCTTC,TRBV18,.,.,TRBJ1-2
CASSEYQTGELFF,TGTGCCAGCAGTGAATACCAGACCGGGGAGCTGTTTTTT,TRBV25-1,.,.,TRBJ2-2
CASTPRYTLNTEAFF,TGTGCCAGTACCCCGCGGTACACCTTGAACACTGAAGCTTTCTTT,TRBV19,.,.,TRBJ1-1
CASSFGAKNSPLHF,TGTGCCAGCAGTTTTGGGGCCAAAAATTCACCCCTCCACTTT,TRBV27,.,.,TRBJ1-6
CASSLTGNTEAFF,TGTGCCAGCAGCTTGACAGGGAACACTGAAGCTTTCTTT,TRBV5-4,.,once,TRBJ1-1
CSVDGTGGMVNYGYTF,TGCAGCGTTGATGGGACAGGGGGCATGGTGAACTATGGCTACACCTTC,TRBV29-1,TRBD1,.,TRBJ1-2
CASRPQGQRAGELFF,TGTGCCAGCCGCCCACAGGGACAGCGAGCCGGGGAGCTGTTTTTT,TRBV2,TRBD1,.,TRBJ2-2
CASSKDRGAYNSPLHF,TGTGCCAGCTCGAAGGACAGGGGCGCCTATAATTCACCCCTCCACTTT,TRBV18,TRBD1,.,TRBJ1-6
CASSFWGEETQYF,TGTGCCAGCAGCTTTTGGGGAGAAGAGACCCAGTACTTC,TRBV11-3,.,.,TRBJ2-5
CASSQGQGIPGNTIYF,TGTGCCAGCAGCCAGGGACAGGGTATTCCTGGAAACACCATATATTTT,TRBV5-6,TRBD1,.,TRBJ1-3
CSVASNYGYTF,TGCAGCGTTGCCAGTAACTATGGCTACACCTTC,TRBV29-1,.,.,TRBJ1-2
CASSDTGLAGGPDTQYF,TGTGCCAGCAGTGACACAGGACTAGCGGGGGGGCCAGATACGCAGTATTTT,TRBV6-4,TRBD2,.,TRBJ2-3
CASSRSPGILYTEAFF,TGTGCCAGCAGCCGTTCCCCAGGTATTCTTTACACTGAAGCTTTCTTT,TRBV7-9,.,.,TRBJ1-1
CATRRGSGIQYF,TGTGCCACCCGACGCGGAAGCGGCATTCAGTACTTC,TRBV30,.,.,TRBJ2-4
CAWSPGGYYGYTF,TGTGCCTGGAGTCCAGGGGGCTACTATGGCTACACCTTC,TRBV30,TRBD1,once,TRBJ1-2
CASSQNNRGPGYGYTF,TGCGCCAGCAGCCAAAATAACAGGGGCCCTGGCTATGGCTACACCTTC,TRBV4-1,TRBD1,.,TRBJ1-2
CAISVDRASSPLHF,TGTGCCATCAGTGTGGACAGGGCTAGCTCACCCCTCCACTTT,TRBV10-3,TRBD1,once,TRBJ1-6
CASSLAPAGMAFF,TGTGCCAGCAGCTTAGCGCCGGCAGGAATGGCTTTCTTT,TRBV7-8,.,.,TRBJ1-1
CASKAQGAGWDNQPQHF,TGTGCCAGTAAGGCACAGGGGGCGGGTTGGGACAATCAGCCCCAGCATTTT,TRBV19,TRBD1,.,TRBJ1-5
CASRGGGGINEKLFF,TGTGCCAGCCGGGGGGGCGGGGGGATTAATGAAAAACTGTTTTTT,TRBV6-6,.,.,TRBJ1-4
CATSRDYRATNEKLFF,TGTGCCACCAGCAGAGATTACAGGGCAACTAATGAAAAACTGTTTTTT,TRBV15,.,.,TRBJ1-4
CAWSVLGSQSRYTF,TGTGCCTGGAGTGTATTAGGGAGTCAATCCCGCTACACCTTC,TRBV30,.,.,TRBJ1-2
CASSNRQGVRDTEAFF,TGTGCCAGCAGCAATAGACAGGGGGTTCGGGACACTGAAGCTTTCTTT,TRBV7-2,TRBD1,once,TRBJ1-1
CSADRGETQYF,TGCAGTGCTGATAGGGGAGAGACCCAGTACTTC,TRBV20-1,.,once,TRBJ2-5
CAISSGQGTETQYF,TGTGCCATCAGTTCGGGACAGGGGACAGAGACCCAGTACTTC,TRBV10-3,TRBD1,once,TRBJ2-5
CASSLRGPTDTQYF,TGTGCCAGCAGCTTAAGAGGGCCCACAGATACGCAGTATTTT,TRBV7-9,.,.,TRBJ2-3
CASSQERRTVQETQYF,TGCGCCAGCAGCCAAGAACGTAGAACAGTACAAGAGACCCAGTACTTC,TRBV4-3,.,few,TRBJ2-5
CASSLGQHSNQPQHF,TGTGCCAGTAGCCTCGGACAGCATAGCAATCAGCCCCAGCATTTT,TRBV19,.,.,TRBJ1-5
CASSPVAGVANEKLFF,TGTGCCAGCAGCCCCGTGGCAGGGGTGGCTAATGAAAAACTGTTTTTT,TRBV5-8,.,.,TRBJ1-4
CAWSRPGFAYEQYF,TGTGCCTGGAGTAGGCCAGGGTTTGCCTACGAGCAGTACTTC,TRBV30,.,.,TRBJ2-7
CASSLYRLVAVNYGYTF,TGTGCCAGCAGCTTGTACCGGCTAGTGGCAGTCAACTATGGCTACACCTTC,TRBV5-4,.,.,TRBJ1-2
CACSPAGTYEQYF,TGTGCCTGTTCCCCTGCGGGGACCTACGAGCAGTACTTC,TRBV30,.,once,TRBJ2-7
CASSINGQGVKGNQPQHF,TGTGCCAGCAGCATCAACGGACAGGGGGTCAAGGGCAATCAGCCCCAGCATTTT,TRBV7-2,TRBD1,few,TRBJ1-5
CASSPLSPSYNEQFF,TGCGCCAGCAGTCCCCTAAGTCCCTCCTACAATGAGCAGTTCTTC,TRBV5-1,.,.,TRBJ2-1
CASSRPGLSPYEQYF,TGTGCCAGCAGTCGGCCGGGACTCAGCCCCTACGAGCAGTACTTC,TRBV6-5,.,.,TRBJ2-7
CASSVALASGETQYF,TGTGCCAGCAGCGTAGCTCTGGCTAGCGGAGAGACCCAGTACTTC,TRBV9,TRBD2,.,TRBJ2-5
CASGLVRGSSYNEQFF,TGTGCTAGTGGTTTGGTACGAGGGAGCTCCTACAATGAGCAGTTCTTC,TRBV12-5,.,once,TRBJ2-1
CASSLLAGLVNQPQHF,TGTGCCAGCAGTTTGTTGGCAGGGTTGGTCAATCAGCCCCAGCATTTT,TRBV28,.,.,TRBJ1-5
CASETTGRTTGELFF,TGTGCCAGCGAGACTACGGGCAGAACCACCGGGGAGCTGTTTTTT,TRBV27,.,.,TRBJ2-2
CASSRSGNPSFF,TGTGCCAGCAGCCGTAGCGGGAACCCCTCGTTCTTC,TRBV7-9,TRBD2,.,TRBJ2-1
CASSVREETQYF,TGTGCCAGCAGCGTTCGAGAAGAGACCCAGTACTTC,TRBV5-6,.,.,TRBJ2-5
CASSNGCGNSPLHF,TGTGCCAGCAGCAACGGGTGCGGTAATTCACCCCTCCACTTT,TRBV21-1,.,.,TRBJ1-6